Sequencing of this T cell receptor beta chain was carried out in a study of blood T cell repertoires in COVID-19. Across the study: Acute-phase and convalescent COVID-19 samples originated in the United States, Italy and Spain. PBMCs, B-cell-depleted T cells, or T cells provided the cDNA or gDNA that made up the material.

Authors' data handling: Estimation of nucleated cell counts relied on the amplification of reference gene primers. Libraries were prepared by immunoSEQ multiplex PCR; TCRdb keeps only in-frame clonotypes and omits some of them. V, J and clone size reflect that table, while D and trimming were determined from the DNA. This sample has roughly 67,000 clones, with approximately 81% found just once. This CDR3 is built from 15 residues. Trimming pared 5 bases from V and 0 bases from J, leaving 13 bases between. The germline gives CDR1 LGHDT, CDR2 YNNKEL (reference sequence). Sequencing was performed on peripheral blood. This sequence was found in a man aged 50 or older with active COVID-19. The chain carries TRBV3-1 (or the pseudogene TRBV3-2) and TRBJ1-2; perhaps TRBD1 as D (5 bases). CDR3 in DNA: TGTGCCAGCAGCGATAACAGGTTAGCTAACTATGGCTACACCTTC. Residues: CASSDNRLANYGYTF.